This T cell receptor beta chain was profiled in a study of early T cells in non-severe SARS-CoV-2 infection. CDR3 length equals 13 residues. Germline V gene data show CDR1 as SQVTM and CDR2 as ANQGSEA. TCRdb re-called the 5' RACE reads through MiXCR, storing one row per CDR3 protein. The sample yields some 82,000 distinct CDR3 sequences, about 12% seen once. Ten or more counts support this clonotype. This clonotype was obtained from an adult who was a healthcare worker with PCR-confirmed SARS-CoV-2 infection or an uninfected control (not recorded which). The rearrangement uses TRBV29-1 and TRBJ2-5; D is possibly TRBD1 (7 bases). The input for sequencing was whole blood, taken at baseline. Here the CDR3 DNA reads TGCAACATTCATCAGGGGGGCGAAGAGACCCAGTACTTC. Translated, it gives CNIHQGGEETQYF.